The rows below give T cell receptor beta chains drawn from one sample of a study of OX40 agonist ivuxolimab in advanced cancers. Clones were sequenced by immunoSEQ multiplex PCR, and TCRdb holds only the in-frame ones, with some missing. The sample shows roughly 68,000 clones, about nine tenths of them seen only once. The sample was CD4+ or CD8+ T cells sorted from blood, taken in a trial of the OX40 agonist ivuxolimab. All receptors come from an adult with an advanced solid tumor such as melanoma, head and neck, liver or kidney cancer. The CDR3 runs from the conserved cysteine through the conserved F or W. D genes are given only for firm matches. The listing skips clone size in some rows; elsewhere it reads once, few, many or a size class.

D: .; J: TRBJ1-1; V: TRBV7-9; size: .; DNA: TGTGCCAGCAGCCAAGAAGCCATCACTGAAGCTTTCTTT; CDR3: CASSQEAITEAFF
D: .; J: TRBJ1-3; V: TRBV5-1; size: .; DNA: TGCGCCAGCACCCCGACACCAAACTCCTCTGGAAACACCATATATTTT; CDR3: CASTPTPNSSGNTIYF
D: .; J: TRBJ1-4; V: TRBV5-4; size: .; DNA: TGTGCCAGCAGCACTCGAGGTCTATATGAAAAACTGTTTTTT; CDR3: CASSTRGLYEKLFF
D: .; J: TRBJ1-3; V: TRBV6-5; size: .; DNA: TGTGCCAGCAGTACCGACAGGTACTCTGGAAACACCATATATTTT; CDR3: CASSTDRYSGNTIYF
D: TRBD1; J: TRBJ1-1; V: TRBV7-9; size: .; DNA: TGTGCCAGCAGCCCCCGACAGGGAAACACTGAAGCTTTCTTT; CDR3: CASSPRQGNTEAFF
D: TRBD1; J: TRBJ1-2; V: TRBV29-1; size: .; DNA: TGCAGCGTGAAGCCGAGACAGGGGGTTAGTGGCTACACCTTC; CDR3: CSVKPRQGVSGYTF
D: .; J: TRBJ1-1; V: TRBV19; size: .; DNA: TGTGCCAGTAGCTGGCCGAATATGAACACTGAAGCTTTCTTT; CDR3: CASSWPNMNTEAFF
D: .; J: TRBJ2-7; V: TRBV25-1; size: .; DNA: TGTGCCAGCAGTGCCCTCCGGCCGAGCTCCTACGAGCAGTACTTC; CDR3: CASSALRPSSYEQYF
D: TRBD1; J: TRBJ2-7; V: TRBV5-6; size: .; DNA: TGTGCCAGCAGCCCACAGGGGGGATACAACGAGCAGTACTTC; CDR3: CASSPQGGYNEQYF
D: .; J: TRBJ1-2; V: TRBV28; size: .; DNA: TGTGCCAGCAGAACGAGCGGCGGAAACTATGGCTACACCTTC; CDR3: CASRTSGGNYGYTF
D: .; J: TRBJ1-2; V: TRBV28; size: few; DNA: TGTGCCAGCAGTTTTCCCGACCCGAGATTCTATGGCTACACCTTC; CDR3: CASSFPDPRFYGYTF
D: .; J: TRBJ1-5; V: TRBV6-5; size: .; DNA: TGTGCCAGCAGTTACTCAGGGGATAGCAATCAGCCCCAGCATTTT; CDR3: CASSYSGDSNQPQHF
D: .; J: TRBJ2-1; V: TRBV5-4; size: .; DNA: TGTGCCAGCAGCTTGGACACCTCTAGCTCCTACAATGAGCAGTTCTTC; CDR3: CASSLDTSSSYNEQFF
D: .; J: TRBJ2-2; V: TRBV5-1; size: .; DNA: TGCGCCAGCAGCTTGGTTGACGGGGAGCTGTTTTTT; CDR3: CASSLVDGELFF
D: TRBD1; J: TRBJ2-3; V: TRBV19; size: .; DNA: TGTGCCAGTAGTACCGGACAGGGGGGCACAGATACGCAGTATTTT; CDR3: CASSTGQGGTDTQYF
D: .; J: TRBJ1-2; V: TRBV27; size: .; DNA: TGTGCCAGCAGTTCCCGAGACGGCTACTATGGCTACACCTTC; CDR3: CASSSRDGYYGYTF
D: TRBD2; J: TRBJ2-3; V: TRBV10-3; size: .; DNA: TGTGCCATCGGGCTAGCGGGGGGAACAGATACGCAGTATTTT; CDR3: CAIGLAGGTDTQYF
D: .; J: TRBJ1-1; V: TRBV6-5; size: .; DNA: TGTGCCAGCAGTATCGGACAGAGGAACACTGAAGCTTTCTTT; CDR3: CASSIGQRNTEAFF
D: .; J: TRBJ2-7; V: TRBV6-1; size: .; DNA: TGTGCCAGCAGTGAATTCACAGGGCTAGCCTACGAGCAGTACTTC; CDR3: CASSEFTGLAYEQYF
D: .; J: TRBJ1-2; V: TRBV9; size: .; DNA: TGTGCCAGCAGCGTAGACCTAGGGCCGTATGGCTACACCTTC; CDR3: CASSVDLGPYGYTF
D: TRBD1; J: TRBJ1-1; V: TRBV7-3; size: .; DNA: TGTGCCAGCAGCCTTGACAGGGCTCTGGGTGGCACTGAAGCTTTCTTT; CDR3: CASSLDRALGGTEAFF
D: .; J: TRBJ1-4; V: TRBV5-6; size: .; DNA: TGTGCCAGCAGCTTGGGGTCGGCAGGTGAAAAACTGTTTTTT; CDR3: CASSLGSAGEKLFF
D: TRBD1; J: TRBJ1-3; V: TRBV6-1; size: .; DNA: TGTGCCAGCAGCGTCGGACAGGGGAGGGGAAACACCATATATTTT; CDR3: CASSVGQGRGNTIYF
D: TRBD1; J: TRBJ2-7; V: TRBV7-2; size: .; DNA: TGTGCCAGCAGCGCGCGGCCCGGGACAGCGCCCGAGCAGTACTTC; CDR3: CASSARPGTAPEQYF
D: .; J: TRBJ2-2; V: TRBV18; size: .; DNA: TGTGCCAGCTCAGGCCTCGACAGGAACACCGGGGAGCTGTTTTTT; CDR3: CASSGLDRNTGELFF
D: .; J: TRBJ1-2; V: TRBV19; size: .; DNA: TGTGCCAGTACCCTCCGGCCCGACCGGAACTATGGCTACACCTTC; CDR3: CASTLRPDRNYGYTF
D: TRBD1; J: TRBJ2-5; V: TRBV28; size: .; DNA: TGTGCCAGCAAGATGAGCGGGACAGGGTCATCGAGGGAGACCCAGTACTTC; CDR3: CASKMSGTGSSRETQYF
D: TRBD1; J: TRBJ1-1; V: TRBV5-1; size: once; DNA: TGCGCCAGCAGCTTGGAAGGGACAGGGGGCACTGAAGCTTTCTTT; CDR3: CASSLEGTGGTEAFF
D: TRBD1; J: TRBJ2-5; V: TRBV2; size: .; DNA: TGTGCCAGCAGTGAGCAGGGGGCCCAAGAGACCCAGTACTTC; CDR3: CASSEQGAQETQYF
D: .; J: TRBJ2-6; V: TRBV7-3; size: .; DNA: TGTGCCAGCAGCCAAGGTTCTATCGGGGCCAACGTCCTGACTTTC; CDR3: CASSQGSIGANVLTF
D: .; J: TRBJ2-7; V: TRBV7-9; size: .; DNA: TGTGCCAGCAGCTTCGGGGCCAGCTCCTACGAGCAGTACTTC; CDR3: CASSFGASSYEQYF
D: .; J: TRBJ2-2; V: TRBV9; size: .; DNA: TGTGCCAGCAGCGTAGGTCTGGTCGGGGAGCTGTTTTTT; CDR3: CASSVGLVGELFF
D: TRBD2; J: TRBJ2-3; V: TRBV7-8; size: .; DNA: TGTGCCAGCAGCTGGGAAGCGGGGGGGGGCACAGATACGCAGTATTTT; CDR3: CASSWEAGGGTDTQYF